This T cell receptor beta chain comes out of a study of OX40 agonist ivuxolimab in advanced cancers. About the investigation overall: The costimulatory receptor OX40 (CD134) was targeted by ivuxolimab, a fully human IgG2 agonistic monoclonal antibody. Intravenous ivuxolimab was administered to patients every 2 weeks at six dose levels: 0.01, 0.1, 0.3, 1.5, 3 and 10 mg/kg. Among the roughly 50 dose-escalation patients, approximately 20 had hepatocellular carcinoma, approximately 15 melanoma, 9 renal cell carcinoma and 9 head and neck cancer. In the dose-escalation cohort, 82.7% of patients were male, and the mean age was around 60 years, with a range of about 20 to 90. Prior anti-PD-1, anti-PD-L1 or anti-CTLA-4 therapy was permitted, and approximately 39% of dose-escalation patients had received checkpoint inhibitors. Partial responses were achieved by three dose-escalation patients, of whom one had hepatocellular carcinoma and two had cutaneous melanoma. Peripheral TCRbeta sequencing was intended to test whether TCR sequence diversity was altered and clonal T-cell expansion was caused by ivuxolimab. The monotherapy dose-escalation portion (N = 52 patients) of the phase I ivuxolimab trial is reported in the paper. What the study reported, not specific to this receptor: Low levels of normalized T-cell clonal expansion were also seen in some nonresponding patients. After ivuxolimab, CD8+ T cells had more expanded clones than CD4+ T cells on average. Antigen specificity was not determined for the clonally expanded peripheral T cells. At doses from 0.1 to 3.0 mg/kg, clonal expansion was seen in both CD4+ and CD8+ blood T cells between baseline and week 6. In the 0.1-3.0 mg/kg groups, partial responders were among the patients with the lowest normalized peripheral clonal expansion, particularly in CD8+ T cells.

Looking up the germline V gene yields CDR1 SGDLS and CDR2 YYNGEE. The cysteine opens and the phenylalanine closes a CDR3 of 13 amino acids. Only the CDR3 DNA is retained, 39 bases long and in frame from the first base. V drops 0 bases and J drops 9 bases, leaving 10 bases in between. This clone was seen just once. There is no known antigen for this receptor. The record has no base qualities; no much larger clone is one base away. For sequencing of the TCRbeta CDR3 region, genomic DNA was extracted from the sorted cells. TCRbeta CDR3 regions were sequenced using the immunoSEQ Assay. TCRdb obtained this table from immuneACCESS and retained in-frame rearrangements with V and J assigned. These tables miss some clones; where compared with another copy, unresolved V genes account for less than half of the shortfall, and the remainder is unexplained. For this sample the table gives 65,000 to 70,000 clones, of which 90% were detected only once. 8% to 11% of the sample rests with the top ten.

The trial excluded patients who had a history of autoimmune disease or who were on systemic immunosuppression. Peripheral blood for TCR sequencing was collected from all dose cohorts at baseline, on cycle 4 day 1, and on cycle 7 day 1. Samples were obtained from an open-label, multicenter, first-in-human phase I dose-escalation trial of ivuxolimab. The trial enrolled adults with locally advanced or metastatic head and neck squamous cell, hepatocellular, melanoma or renal cell carcinoma. Before TCR sequencing, CD4+ T cells and CD8+ T cells were sorted from peripheral blood as separate populations. The starting material was CD4+ or CD8+ T cells sorted from blood, obtained in a trial of the OX40 agonist ivuxolimab. Recombination connected TRBV9 to TRBJ1-5; a confident D gene designation cannot be given. The sequence came from an adult with an advanced solid tumor such as melanoma, head and neck, liver or kidney cancer. The CDR3 in this case is CASSVAEDRPQHF. Read as DNA, the sequence is TGTGCCAGCAGCGTAGCTGAGGACCGGCCCCAGCATTTT.